The entry below gives a single T cell receptor (beta chain) sequence along with its context. The data derive from a study of blood T cell repertoires in COVID-19. V gave up 11 bases and J gave up 0 bases, with 7 bases separating them. There are 12 residues in the CDR3. Germline-derived CDR1 and CDR2 are SGHTA and FQGNSA. Some clones are missing from TCRdb's copy, which holds only in-frame ones; the method was immunoSEQ multiplex PCR. This sample has tens of thousands of clones; around four fifths occur once, and the top ten carry over 2%. The V and J genes are TRBV7-2 and TRBJ1-4; no reliable D call. The sample taken for sequencing was peripheral blood. This TCR came from a woman between 70 and 85 years old with COVID-19, enrolled during active disease. Here the CDR3 DNA reads TGTGCCGTCCGGGCAACTAATGAAAAACTGTTTTTT. It yields the protein CAVRATNEKLFF.